The 18 T cell receptor beta chains listed next were all sequenced from one sample in a study of T cells in Graves' hyperthyroidism and ophthalmopathy. The source material, RNA transcripts, was used to amplify TCR beta CDR3 regions. The HTBI primer set drove a first-round RT-PCR of the TCR CDR3. TCRdb processed the multiplex PCR reads anew with MiXCR; each CDR3 protein has one entry. The sample gives about 260,000 distinct CDR3 sequences, around a quarter of which show up once; about a quarter is in the top ten. Sequencing was performed on blood. These receptors were collected from a middle-aged man with Graves' hyperthyroidism that later progressed to Graves' ophthalmopathy.

The chain joins TRBV24-1 to TRBJ2-2; tentatively, D is TRBD1 (5 bases). V lost 2 bases, J lost 4 bases, and 16 bases lay in between. The CDR3 runs 17 residues. In germline, CDR1 is KGHDR, CDR2 SFDVKD. CDR3: CATSDSTDYRITGELFF. The CDR3, as DNA: TGTGCCACCAGTGATTCGACAGATTATAGGATCACCGGGGAGCTGTTTTTT.

This clonotype showed up many times. V is TRBV6-1 and J is TRBJ1-5, with D possibly matching TRBD1 (6 bases). Trimming took 7 bases from V and 6 from J, leaving 25 bases between them. Germline loops: CDR1 MNHNS, CDR2 SASEGT. The CDR3 covers 17 residues. Written as DNA, the CDR3 is TGTGCCAGCACCCCAGGGACAAAGGGGGGGGGCGGTCAGCCCCAGCATTTT. This codes for CASTPGTKGGGGQPQHF.

This clonotype was observed at least ten times. This chain connects TRBV29-1 to TRBJ2-2; TRBD1 matches 11 bases. The CDR3 runs to 15 residues. Germline values: CDR1 SQVTM, CDR2 ANQGSEA. With 7 bases clipped from V and 3 bases from J, the junction kept 7 bases outside the gene matches. CDR3 bases: TGCAGCGCCTCGTCGGGACAGGGGGACACCGGGGAGCTGTTTTTT. It is translated as CSASSGQGDTGELFF.

Ten or more counts support this clonotype. The chain links TRBV28 to TRBJ2-7; possibly TRBD2 for D (5 bases). Per the germline V gene, CDR1 is MDHEN and CDR2 is SYDVKM. This CDR3 contains 14 residues. Trimming cost V 3 bases and J 6 bases, with 15 bases left between them. CDR3 amino acids: CASSFGNSGSEQYF. The DNA of the CDR3 is TGTGCCAGCAGTTTCGGTAACAGCGGCTCCGAGCAGTACTTC.

This clonotype was seen a few times. The chain combines TRBV7-8 with TRBJ2-2; 10 nucleotides match TRBD1. The CDR3 length is 17 residues. CDR1 SGHVS and CDR2 FQNEAQ come from the germline V gene. V shed 5 bases, J shed 3 bases, and the junction held 9 bases outside the gene matches. The CDR3 protein is CASSAGVGTGDTGELFF. As DNA, the CDR3 is TGTGCCAGCAGCGCAGGGGTCGGGACAGGGGACACCGGGGAGCTGTTTTTT. The whole variable domain, remainder taken from reference TRBV7-8 and TRBJ2-2, is GAGVSQSPRYKVAKRGQDVALRCDPISGHVSLFWYQQALGQGPEFLTYFQNEAQLDKSGLPSDRFFAERPEGSVSTLKIQRTQQEDSAVYLCASSAGVGTGDTGELFFGEGSRLTVL.

This clonotype has a count of ten or more. The chain recombines TRBV3-1 with TRBJ2-5; 12 nucleotides match TRBD2. V lost 1 base, J lost 4 bases, and 7 bases stayed unmatched. The CDR3 loop spans 17 amino acids. CDR1 and CDR2 from the germline V gene are LGHDT and YNNKEL (reference sequence). The CDR3 here is CASSQAKLAGGTETQYF. The CDR3 bases are TGTGCCAGCAGCCAAGCGAAACTAGCGGGAGGCACAGAGACCCAGTACTTC.

This clonotype was detected many times. V usage is TRBV7-6 and J usage is TRBJ2-5; 10 bases are a match to TRBD2. Per germline, CDR1 SGHVS and CDR2 FNYEAQ. The trim removed 1 base at V and 5 bases at J, leaving 10 bases unmatched. The CDR3 runs to 17 residues. As DNA, the CDR3 is TGTGCCAGCAGCTTAGGGGGCTTCACTAGCGGGACGGAGACCCAGTACTTC. It yields the protein CASSLGGFTSGTETQYF. Variable domain in full (rest from reference TRBV7-6 and TRBJ2-5): GAGVSQSPRYKVTKRGQDVALRCDPISGHVSLYWYRQALGQGPEFLTYFNYEAQQDKSGLPNDRFSAERPEGSISTLTIQRTEQRDSAMYRCASSLGGFTSGTETQYFGPGTRLLVL.

The chain joins TRBV6-5 to TRBJ2-5; 9 positions agree with TRBD2. The V segment lost 4 bases and the J segment 5 bases; nucleotides outside the gene matches: 11. This CDR3 has 16 residues. CDR1 and CDR2 (germline): MNHEY, SVGAGI. The CDR3 coding sequence is TGTGCCAGCAGTTGGGCGGCTAGCGGGAAGGGGGAGACCCAGTACTTC. It is translated as CASSWAASGKGETQYF.

This clonotype was detected many times. The V and J genes are TRBV7-3 and TRBJ2-2; 8 bases agree with TRBD2. Losses at the gene ends were 3 bases for V and 2 bases for J; bases not matched to a gene: 5. Germline CDR1 SGHTA, CDR2 FQGTGA. This CDR3 contains 16 residues. For the CDR3, the DNA is TGTGCCAGCAGCTTCAGCGGGAGCCTAAACACCGGGGAGCTGTTTTTT. This gives the protein CASSFSGSLNTGELFF.

This clonotype was seen ten or more times. The chain couples TRBV5-1 to TRBJ1-1, with D hard to call. This CDR3 contains 15 residues. V was pared by 5 bases and J by 3 bases, with 17 bases between. In germline, CDR1 is SGHRS, CDR2 YFSETQ. CDR3 sequence (DNA): TGCGCCAGCAGACACCTTGAAGAGGAATACACTGAAGCTTTCTTT. Its translation: CASRHLEEEYTEAFF.

The chain recombines TRBV6-5 with TRBJ1-2; the D is unclear. The CDR3 runs to 12 residues. V was cut by 2 bases and J by 13 bases, with 14 bases left in between. In germline, CDR1 is MNHEY, CDR2 SVGAGI. CDR3 region: CASSYRASPSTF. In nucleotides, the CDR3 is TGTGCCAGCAGTTACAGGGCCTCCCCTTCCACCTTC.

As to this clonotype: A single base separates this from a much larger clone, so it may be a read error. The CDR3 region has the DNA TGTGCCAGCAGTTACTATCCGGGACAGGGGTTTGACACTGGAGCTTTCTTT. This encodes CASSYYPGQGFDTGAFF. The rearrangement uses TRBV6-5 and TRBJ1-1; 10 bases are shared with TRBD1. Germline-derived CDR1 and CDR2 are MNHEY and SVGAGI. This CDR3 has 17 amino acids.

The rearrangement links TRBV7-2 to TRBJ1-6; perhaps TRBD1 as D (5 bases). CDR3 length: 15 residues. Germline V gene data show CDR1 as SGHTA and CDR2 as FQGNSA. V was pared by 8 bases and J by 6 bases, with 17 bases between. CDR3 sequence (DNA): TGTGCCAGCTCAACGGGGCCGTCACCTAATTCACCCCTCCACTTT. Translated: CASSTGPSPNSPLHF. Based on the CDR3 plus reference TRBV7-2 and TRBJ1-6, the full variable domain is GAGVSQSPSNKVTEKGKDVELRCDPISGHTALYWYRQSLGQGLEFLIYFQGNSAPDKSGLPSDRFSAERTGGSVSTLTIQRTQQEDSAVYLCASSTGPSPNSPLHFGNGTRLTVT.

This chain uses TRBV6-1 with TRBJ2-4, with TRBD1 as a possible D gene (6 bases). The CDR3 is 16 residues long. Looked up from germline, CDR1 is MNHNS and CDR2 is SASEGT. Trimming shortened V by 5 bases and J by 6 bases, and 20 bases separated the two germline ends. In nucleotides, the CDR3 is TGTGCCAGCAGTCCAGGGACAACCGGCGTTATAAACATTCAGTACTTC. It codes for CASSPGTTGVINIQYF.

This clonotype has at least ten counts. The genes are TRBV28 and TRBJ2-7; D might be TRBD1 (6 bases). The V gene's germline CDR1 is MDHEN and CDR2 SYDVKM. The CDR3 is 14 residues long. Trimming stripped 6 bases from V and 4 bases from J, with 16 bases between. CDR3 sequence (DNA): TGTGCCAGCAGCCTCGCCAGGGGCCGGTACGAGCAGTACTTC. Encoded protein: CASSLARGRYEQYF. The variable domain in full, completed from reference TRBV28 and TRBJ2-7, reads DVKVTQSSRYLVKRTGEKVFLECVQDMDHENMFWYRQDPGLGLRLIYFSYDVKMKEKGDIPEGYSVSREKKERFSLILESASTNQTSMYLCASSLARGRYEQYFGPGTRLTVT.

This clonotype was seen only a few times. The chain is built from TRBV6-2 or TRBV6-3 and TRBJ1-1, with a tentative D call TRBD1 (6 bases). Trimming cost V 7 bases and J 1 base, with 13 bases left between them. This CDR3 has 14 residues. Germline values: CDR1 MNHEY, CDR2 SVGEGT. In nucleotides, the CDR3 is TGTGCCAGCAAGACTTGGGACAAGAACACTGAAGCTTTCTTT. Translating gives CASKTWDKNTEAFF.

J is TRBJ2-7 and V is TRBV28; 14 nucleotides align to TRBD2. The V segment lost 4 bases and the J segment 3 bases; nucleotides outside the gene matches: 14. Looked up from germline, CDR1 is MDHEN and CDR2 is SYDVKM. The CDR3 consists of 19 residues. The CDR3 DNA sequence: TGTGCCAGCAGTTCTTGGATTGAAAAAGGACTAGCGGGAGGCTACGAGCAGTACTTC. It yields the protein CASSSWIEKGLAGGYEQYF. Drawing the rest from reference TRBV28 and TRBJ2-7, the complete variable domain is DVKVTQSSRYLVKRTGEKVFLECVQDMDHENMFWYRQDPGLGLRLIYFSYDVKMKEKGDIPEGYSVSREKKERFSLILESASTNQTSMYLCASSSWIEKGLAGGYEQYFGPGTRLTVT.

V is TRBV20-1 and J is TRBJ1-5; D gene unclear. The CDR3 sequence is 16 residues long. V gave up 5 bases and J gave up 2 bases, with 19 bases separating them. Germline CDR1 DFQATT, CDR2 SNEGSKA (reference sequence). CDR3 protein: CSASPAGIFGNQPQHF. CDR3 bases: TGCAGTGCTTCCCCCGCAGGCATTTTTGGCAATCAGCCCCAGCATTTT.